Detailed here is one T cell receptor (beta chain). Its antigen is as yet unknown. Through a sample-barcoded 5' primer and a J-beta primer mix, a second PCR was run for about 7 to 12 cycles. TCRdb independently ran MiXCR on the 5' RACE reads; one entry per CDR3 protein. This repertoire shows fewer than 750,000 distinct CDR3 sequences, over 40% found once; its top ten account for 13%. Per-sample yields of isolated PBMCs were at least 6 million. No fewer than 5.5 micrograms of total RNA were isolated from every sample. The source of the sample is a study of blood T cells in healthy people across ages. Regarding the study as a whole: Diversity estimated from one million T cells was considered an underestimate. Because donor CMV status was unknown, expanded clonotype changes were possibly confounded.

The V end lost 5 bases, the J end lost 0 bases, and 12 bases lay between the germline ends. Germline loops: CDR1 DFQATT, CDR2 SNEGSKA (reference sequence). The CDR3 has 14 amino acids. V is TRBV20-1 and J is TRBJ2-3; the D gene is possibly TRBD2 (6 bases). The sample comprised blood. The TCR comes from a woman aged 80 or over in good health. CDR3 DNA sequence: TGCAGTGCTCGGAAAGGGACTAGCACAGATACGCAGTATTTT. The encoded protein is CSARKGTSTDTQYF.